This T cell receptor beta chain was sequenced during a study of blood T cell repertoires in COVID-19. Sequenced by immunoSEQ multiplex PCR; TCRdb stores in-frame clones only, minus some. The sample shows roughly 16,000 clones, 89% of them seen only once. Germline loops: CDR1 LNHDA, CDR2 SQIVND (reference sequence). CDR3 size: 13 residues. Trimming took 6 bases from V and 4 from J, leaving 12 bases between them. The rearrangement joins TRBV19 to TRBJ1-2; D is uncertain. The sample taken for sequencing was peripheral blood. The sequence came from a human donor in a cohort sampled during active COVID-19. The CDR3 spells CASSDSDSYGYTF. As DNA, the CDR3 is TGTGCCAGTAGCGACTCGGATAGCTATGGCTACACCTTC. The variable domain in full, with the rest retrieved from reference TRBV19 and TRBJ1-2, is DGGITQSPKYLFRKEGQNVTLSCEQNLNHDAMYWYRQDPGQGLRLIYYSQIVNDFQKGDIAEGYSVSREKKESFPLTVTSAQKNPTAFYLCASSDSDSYGYTFGSGTRLTVV.